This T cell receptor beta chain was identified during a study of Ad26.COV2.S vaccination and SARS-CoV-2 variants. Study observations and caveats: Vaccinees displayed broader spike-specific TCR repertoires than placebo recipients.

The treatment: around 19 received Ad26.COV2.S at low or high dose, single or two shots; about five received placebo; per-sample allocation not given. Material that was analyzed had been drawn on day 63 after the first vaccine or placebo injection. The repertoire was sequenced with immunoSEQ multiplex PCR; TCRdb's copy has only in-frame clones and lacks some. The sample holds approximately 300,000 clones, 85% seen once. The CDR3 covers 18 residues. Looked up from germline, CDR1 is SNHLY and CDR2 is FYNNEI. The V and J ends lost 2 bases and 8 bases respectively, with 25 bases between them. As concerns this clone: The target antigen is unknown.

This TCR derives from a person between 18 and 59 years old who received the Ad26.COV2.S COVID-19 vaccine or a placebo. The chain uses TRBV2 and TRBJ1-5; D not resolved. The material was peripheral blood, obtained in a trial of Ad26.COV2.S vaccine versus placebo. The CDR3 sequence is CASSEYPRVAGVVEPQHF. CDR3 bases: TGTGCCAGCAGTGAATACCCAAGGGTGGCTGGGGTTGTGGAGCCCCAGCATTTT.